The 3 T cell receptor beta chains below all came from one sample that was sequenced in a study of blood T cell repertoires in COVID-19. The repertoire was sequenced with immunoSEQ multiplex PCR; TCRdb's copy has only in-frame clones and lacks some. Here the sample spans roughly 220,000 clones, 80% being singletons. The specimen was peripheral blood. The source is a woman in her 70s with acute or convalescent COVID-19.

The chain combines TRBV27 with TRBJ2-5, with D perhaps matching TRBD2 (7 bases). Trimming took 0 bases from V and 0 from J, leaving 14 bases between them. The CDR3 spans 17 residues. The germline gives CDR1 MNHEY, CDR2 SMNVEV (reference sequence). CDR3 loop: CASSLSRGSGNQETQYF. The CDR3 DNA sequence: TGTGCCAGCAGTTTATCGAGGGGGAGCGGGAACCAAGAGACCCAGTACTTC.

The chain uses TRBV3-1 (or the pseudogene TRBV3-2) and TRBJ2-5; 11 bases line up with TRBD1. The CDR3 extends over 16 amino acids. Germline CDR1 and CDR2: LGHDT and YNNKEL (reference sequence). With 4 bases clipped from V and 2 bases from J, the junction kept 6 bases outside the gene matches. CDR3 sequence: CASSPRGDRGQETQYF. CDR3 nucleotide sequence: TGTGCCAGCAGCCCCCGGGGGGACAGGGGGCAAGAGACCCAGTACTTC.

This clone came up a few times. The chain is built from TRBV5-1 and TRBJ1-1; D possibly corresponds to TRBD1 (5 bases). The CDR3 runs 14 residues. Trimming removed 3 bases at V and 3 bases at J, with 12 bases between. The germline V gene encodes CDR1 SGHRS and CDR2 YFSETQ. This CDR3 reads CASSWVRGDTEAFF. In DNA form, the CDR3 reads TGCGCCAGCAGCTGGGTTCGGGGGGACACTGAAGCTTTCTTT.